The T cell receptor (beta chain) described here comes from a study of T cell responses to AZD1222 COVID-19 vaccine. Profiling relied on immunoSEQ multiplex PCR, and the TCRdb table lists in-frame clones only, not all of them. The data contain some 150,000 clones, 92% of them singletons. Germline-derived CDR1 and CDR2 are MDHEN and SYDVKM. The CDR3 has 12 amino acids. The V end lost 6 bases, the J end lost 7 bases, and 12 bases lay between the germline ends. The sample was peripheral blood, taken on day 0 of AZD1222 vaccination. This sequence originates from an adult in good health. The chain recombines TRBV28 with TRBJ1-2; D remains ambiguous. This CDR3 is CASRITSGGYTF. The DNA of the CDR3 is TGTGCCAGCAGGATAACTTCTGGTGGCTACACCTTC.